This T cell receptor beta chain was found in a study of cytotoxic CD8 clonotypes in ibrutinib-treated CLL. Germline V gene lookup returns CDR1 MGHRA and CDR2 YSYEKL. The junction had 2 bases not matched to a gene; V was cut back by 2 bases and J by 4 bases. There are 15 residues in the CDR3. Whole-study findings and limits: Public clonotypes were rare and shrank or held steady on treatment.

The repertoire was sequenced with immunoSEQ multiplex PCR; TCRdb's copy has only in-frame clones and lacks some. The sample contains 270,000 or so clones, about 72% of which appear only once. Comments on this clone: What it binds is not known.

The specimen was PBMCs, collected at disease progression, from a patient treated with ibrutinib. The chain employs TRBV4-1 and TRBJ2-3; 11 nucleotides align to TRBD2. The source is a human donor with chronic lymphocytic leukemia. The CDR3 nucleotides read TGCGCCAGCAGCCAACCGACTAGCGGGGCAGATACGCAGTATTTT. Its translation is CASSQPTSGADTQYF.